A single sample gave rise to the 20 T cell receptor beta chains below, sequenced in a study of blood T cells in healthy people across ages. Alongside a J-beta primer mix, a sample-barcoded 5' primer served in a second PCR lasting 7 to 11 cycles. TCRdb reprocessed the 5' RACE reads via MiXCR and lists one record per CDR3 protein. The sample shows some 1.5 million distinct CDR3 sequences, over 25% of them seen only once. The sequenced sample consisted of blood. The source of these receptors is a woman aged 30 to 39 in good health.

The sample holds many counts of this clonotype. V is TRBV24-1 and J is TRBJ2-5; D is possibly TRBD2 (5 bases). Germline V gene lookup returns CDR1 KGHDR and CDR2 SFDVKD. The CDR3 is made up of 14 amino acids. The V and J ends lost 5 bases and 5 bases respectively, with 14 bases between them. The CDR3 DNA follows: TGTGCCACCAGTGCTAGCCACCCCCCGGAGACCCAGTACTTC. Amino acids: CATSASHPPETQYF.

The V and J genes are TRBV7-9 and TRBJ2-3; tentatively, D is TRBD1 or TRBD2 (5 bases each). Germline V lookup: CDR1 SEHNR, CDR2 FQNEAQ (reference sequence). Trimming cost V 1 base and J 0 bases, with 14 bases left between them. The CDR3 is made up of 17 amino acids. In nucleotides, the CDR3 is TGTGCCAGCAGCTTAGTTGGGACGGTCACTAGCACAGATACGCAGTATTTT. As protein: CASSLVGTVTSTDTQYF.

There are a few counts of this clonotype. This chain connects TRBV3-1 to TRBJ2-1; D unclear. The CDR3 totals 13 residues. V lost 1 base and J lost 10, with 11 bases in between. The germline CDR1 and CDR2 sequences are LGHDT and YNNKEL (reference sequence). The CDR3 sequence: CASSQVRQVEQFF. CDR3 coding DNA: TGTGCCAGCAGCCAAGTTAGGCAAGTAGAGCAGTTCTTC.

This clonotype was seen a few times. V and J are TRBV5-1 and TRBJ2-7; D is perhaps TRBD2 (5 bases). The CDR3 is made up of 16 amino acids. Germline CDR1 is SGHRS and CDR2 is YFSETQ. The V and J ends lost 0 bases and 0 bases respectively, with 13 bases between them. The CDR3 DNA follows: TGCGCCAGCAGCTTGGCCGGAGGTGTAAGCTCCTACGAGCAGTACTTC. Translated, it gives CASSLAGGVSSYEQYF. The full variable domain, rest sourced from reference TRBV5-1 and TRBJ2-7, is KAGVTQTPRYLIKTRGQQVTLSCSPISGHRSVSWYQQTPGQGLQFLFEYFSETQRNKGNFPGRFSGRQFSNSRSEMNVSTLELGDSALYLCASSLAGGVSSYEQYFGPGTRLTVT.

The table lists this clonotype with a few counts. The chain employs TRBV2 and TRBJ2-3; 7 nucleotides line up with TRBD1. Germline V gene lookup returns CDR1 SNHLY and CDR2 FYNNEI. The CDR3 has 15 residues. V dropped 6 bases and J dropped 2; count of bases not matched to a gene: 8. The CDR3 here is CASRHPGTATDTQYF. The CDR3, as DNA: TGTGCCAGCAGGCATCCCGGGACAGCCACAGATACGCAGTATTTT.

This clonotype was counted ten times or more. The J gene is TRBJ2-7, the V gene TRBV20-1; 10 bases are a match to TRBD2. Germline V gene sequence: CDR1 DFQATT, CDR2 SNEGSKA (reference sequence). This CDR3 is built from 12 residues. The CDR3 bases are TGCAGCTCTAGCGGGAGTACGTACGAGCAGTACTTC. Its translation: CSSSGSTYEQYF.

On this clonotype itself: Germline and junction disagree at one end, which may indicate a read error. The rearrangement joins TRBV6-1 to TRBJ2-5; 8 positions agree with TRBD2. The DNA end lines up better with TRBJ2-1; the J call may be wrong. The CDR3 runs to 16 residues. Germline V gene lookup returns CDR1 MNHNS and CDR2 SASEGT. DNA of the CDR3: TGTGCCGGCAGTGACGGGAGGGGAGTGTACCAAGAGACCCAGTTCTTC. Translating gives CAGSDGRGVYQETQFF.

This clonotype came up many times. This rearrangement joins TRBV24-1 to TRBJ2-5; 10 nucleotides line up with TRBD2. This CDR3 comprises 16 residues. Germline trimming cut 5 bases from V and 5 bases from J; bases unmatched to any gene: 10. Germline values: CDR1 KGHDR, CDR2 SFDVKD. CDR3 nucleotides: TGTGCCACCAGTGGGACAGTTGGGACTAGCGTCGAGACCCAGTACTTC. It specifies CATSGTVGTSVETQYF.

The chain joins TRBV30 to TRBJ1-1; the D is unclear. Germline CDR1 and CDR2: GTSNPN and SVGIG (reference sequence). The CDR3 is made up of 14 amino acids. V was shortened by 0 bases and J by 2 bases, with 10 bases between the two germline ends. The CDR3 sequence: CAWSVRRDNTEAFF. The CDR3, as DNA: TGTGCCTGGAGTGTACGTAGAGATAACACTGAAGCTTTCTTT. The variable domain in full, with the rest retrieved from reference TRBV30 and TRBJ1-1, is SQTIHQWPATLVQPVGSPLSLECTVEGTSNPNLYWYRQAAGRGLQLLFYSVGIGQISSEVPQNLSASRPQDRQFILSSKKLLLSDSGFYLCAWSVRRDNTEAFFGQGTRLTVV.

This clonotype was counted a single time. V is TRBV7-2 and J is TRBJ2-1; TRBD2 matches at 8 bases. Germline CDR1 is SGHTA and CDR2 is FQGNSA. The V segment lost 5 bases and the J segment 1 base; nucleotides outside the gene matches: 7. The CDR3 totals 16 residues. The CDR3 loop is CASSKIAGHSYNEQFF. The CDR3 DNA reads TGTGCCAGCAGCAAGATAGCGGGACATTCCTACAATGAGCAGTTCTTC.

The rearrangement links TRBV5-5 to TRBJ2-5; 8 nucleotides line up with TRBD1. This CDR3 is 14 amino acids long. The V gene's germline CDR1 is SGHKS and CDR2 YYEKEE (reference sequence). V lost 6 bases and J lost 4; bases outside the gene matches: 8. DNA for the CDR3: TGTGCCAGCACCACAGGGGGATGGGGAGAGACCCAGTACTTC. This gives the protein CASTTGGWGETQYF.

The sample holds a few counts of this clonotype. The chain employs TRBV28 and TRBJ2-7; no clear D. CDR3 length: 13 residues. Germline CDR1 reads MDHEN; CDR2 reads SYDVKM. V shed 5 bases and J shed 2 bases, with 10 bases lying between them. The chain's CDR3 is CASSISSTYEQYF. The CDR3 DNA is TGTGCCAGCAGTATCTCCTCAACCTACGAGCAGTACTTC.

V and J are TRBV5-1 and TRBJ2-1; D unclear. The germline gives CDR1 SGHRS, CDR2 YFSETQ. The V end was cut by 7 bases, the J end by 8 bases, with 13 bases between. CDR3 length equals 12 residues. The CDR3 nucleotides are TGCGCCAGCCGAGATCCGACTCATGAGCAGTTCTTC. Translated: CASRDPTHEQFF.

V usage is TRBV4-3 and J usage is TRBJ1-2, with D possibly being TRBD1 (5 bases). Trimming shortened V by 4 bases and J by 5 bases, and 17 bases separated the two germline ends. The CDR3 spans 15 residues. Germline CDR1 and CDR2: LGHNA and YSLEER. CDR3 coding DNA: TGCGCCAGCAGCCTGGCCGGGGGAGGGATGTATGGCTACACCTTC. Its protein product is CASSLAGGGMYGYTF.

The chain carries TRBV7-2 and TRBJ2-3, with D possibly TRBD1 on 5 matching bases. This CDR3 contains 13 residues. The germline V gene has CDR1 SGHTA and CDR2 FQGNSA. The ends were cut back, 6 bases at V and 4 bases at J, with 11 bases in the middle. In DNA, the CDR3 is TGTGCCAGCAGTTACCAGGGATCAGATACGCAGTATTTT. Translated, it gives CASSYQGSDTQYF.

This clonotype was observed a single time. One end of the junction is discordant with germline, which a read error may explain. This chain connects TRBV6-1 to TRBJ2-1; the match to TRBD2 covers 8 bases. The CDR3 is 14 amino acids. Germline CDR1 MNHNS, CDR2 SASEGT. The CDR3 region is CATQAGGGYNERFF. The CDR3 DNA reads as TGTGCCACGCAAGCGGGCGGGGGGTACAATGAGCGGTTCTTC.

This clonotype showed up many times. V and J are TRBV4-3 and TRBJ2-7; TRBD1 might be the D (5 bases). The CDR3 loop spans 14 amino acids. Trimming took 0 bases from V and 4 from J, leaving 10 bases between them. Looked up from germline, CDR1 is LGHNA and CDR2 is YSLEER. The CDR3 here is CASSQDQGRYEQYF. CDR3 in DNA: TGCGCCAGCAGCCAAGACCAGGGCAGGTACGAGCAGTACTTC.

The rearrangement joins TRBV7-2 to TRBJ2-1; D is unclear. The germline CDR1 and CDR2 sequences are SGHTA and FQGNSA. The CDR3 consists of 10 residues. Trimming stripped 1 base from V and 15 bases from J, with 7 bases between. The chain's CDR3 is CASSLDHAFF. CDR3 bases: TGTGCCAGCAGCTTAGACCATGCGTTCTTC.

This clonotype was counted many times. The V gene is TRBV7-8, the J gene TRBJ2-7; no definite D call. Trimming cost V 2 bases and J 4 bases, with 18 bases left between them. Per the germline V gene, CDR1 is SGHVS and CDR2 is FQNEAQ. The CDR3 totals 16 residues. This CDR3 is CASSLRSVIPNYEQYF. In nucleotides, the CDR3 is TGTGCCAGCAGCTTAAGATCCGTAATCCCAAATTACGAGCAGTACTTC.

Comment on this clonotype: Likely a read error: the CDR3 ends without its conserved phenylalanine or tryptophan. V and J are TRBV5-1 and TRBJ2-3; D is unresolved. CDR3 length: 13 residues. V dropped 3 bases and J dropped 1 base, with 6 bases sitting between them. Germline CDR1 is SGHRS and CDR2 is YFSETQ. CDR3 loop: CASSSDGTDTQYY. Here the CDR3 DNA reads TGCGCCAGCAGCTCGGACGGCACAGATACGCAGTATTAT.